What follows are 3 T cell receptor beta chains derived from one specimen sequenced in a study of cytotoxic CD8 clonotypes in ibrutinib-treated CLL. TCRdb's copy holds only in-frame clones and misses some; the assay was immunoSEQ multiplex PCR. The repertoire holds about 21,000 clones, with roughly 72% as singletons. The specimen comprised PBMCs, sampled before ibrutinib treatment. Receptors were obtained from a human donor with chronic lymphocytic leukemia.

CDR3 sequence reads: CSVGVLLVQGALQETQYF. CDR3 DNA: TGCAGCGTTGGAGTACTATTGGTACAGGGGGCTCTACAAGAGACCCAGTACTTC. J is TRBJ2-5 and V is TRBV29-1; 9 bases match TRBD1. The CDR3 totals 18 residues. CDR1 and CDR2 from the germline V gene are SQVTM and ANQGSEA. The junction had 17 bases not matched to a gene; V was cut back by 4 bases and J by 2 bases.

V and J are TRBV28 and TRBJ2-5, with D possibly TRBD2 on 6 matching bases. The CDR3 runs 15 residues. Germline CDR1 MDHEN, CDR2 SYDVKM. Deletions cut 8 bases from V and 1 base from J, with 17 bases between. The DNA for the CDR3 is TGTGCCAGCGGGCTGGTCGGGACTTTCCAAGAGACCCAGTACTTC. Encoded protein: CASGLVGTFQETQYF.

This clone was observed a few times. The chain joins TRBV5-1 to TRBJ1-2; possibly TRBD1 for D (5 bases). Trimming took 2 bases from V and 9 from J, leaving 11 bases between them. Germline loops: CDR1 SGHRS, CDR2 YFSETQ. The CDR3 is 12 amino acids. CDR3 residues: CASSFTGASYTF. The CDR3 DNA reads TGCGCCAGCAGCTTTACCGGGGCGAGCTACACCTTC.